Presented here are 14 T cell receptor delta chains from one specimen sequenced in a study of gamma-delta T cells after stem cell transplantation. TCRdb re-analyzed the RT-PCR reads via CATT. The table includes just over 15,000 delta-chain clones, less than 10% detected once. The material sequenced was gamma-delta T cells. These receptors were taken from a human donor. It is not recorded whose cells these are; they may come from a transplant donor.

Comments on this clone: TCRdb assigns this DNA the protein of a much larger clone, which departs from its translation at residue 7; this likely reflects a read error, and the protein shown comes from translating the DNA. The J gene is TRDJ1, the V gene TRDV2, with TRDD3 matching 8 bases. The junction had 18 bases not matched to a gene; V was cut back by 3 bases and J by 1 base. Germline V gene sequence: CDR1 GEAIGNYY, CDR2 EKD. The CDR3 contains 19 residues. For the CDR3, the DNA is TGTGCCTGTGACCCTTTGTGTGGCTACCAGGGGGATAGCACCGATAAACTCATCTTT. It is translated as CACDPLCGYQGDSTDKLIF.

As to this clone: The amino acid sequence in TCRdb belongs to a much larger clone and departs from this DNA's translation at residue 13, likely a sequencing read error; the sequence shown is translated from the DNA. The gene calls are TRDV2 and TRDJ1; 9 bases match TRDD3. The CDR3 is 19 amino acids. Germline CDR1 GEAIGNYY, CDR2 EKD. The ends lost 1 base at V and 1 base at J; junction bases unmatched: 15. For the CDR3, the DNA is TGTGCCTGTGACACTGTTACTGGGGGACAGACTACGTGCACCGATAAACTCATCTTT. Protein product: CACDTVTGGQTTCTDKLIF.

In this sample, this clone turned up many times. TCRdb lists the protein of a much larger clone for this DNA, which differs at residue 5, so this is likely a read error; the protein given here is translated from the DNA itself. This rearrangement joins TRDV2 to TRDJ1; 9 bases map to TRDD3. The length of the CDR3 is 17 residues. The germline V gene encodes CDR1 GEAIGNYY and CDR2 EKD. The junction had 15 bases not matched to a gene; V was cut back by 3 bases and J by 5 bases. This CDR3 reads CACDPLGGLGDKDKLIF. The CDR3 coding sequence is TGTGCCTGTGACCCTTTGGGCGGACTGGGGGACAAGGATAAACTCATCTTT.

Of note for this clone: A read error likely explains this, since a far larger clone differs by one base. The rearrangement joins TRDV2 to TRDJ1; TRDD3 aligns across 7 bases. The CDR3 runs 18 residues. V dropped 2 bases and J dropped 0; count of bases not matched to a gene: 14. In germline, CDR1 is GEAIGNYY, CDR2 EKD. The CDR3: CACDKIRTGDIHTDKLIF. DNA of the CDR3: TGTGCCTGTGACAAAATTCGTACTGGGGACATACACACCGATAAACTCATCTTT.

This clone was recorded a few times. TCRdb's protein, taken from a much larger clone, differs from this DNA's translation at residues 7 and 14, likely owing to a read error; the protein displayed comes from the DNA. V gene TRDV2 combines with J gene TRDJ1, with D possibly called TRDD2 or TRDD3 (5 bases each). CDR1 is GEAIGNYY and CDR2 is EKD in the germline V gene. The CDR3 is made up of 17 amino acids. The DNA for the CDR3 is TGTGCCTGTGACTTACTGGAGGAGGAGACCTACACCGATAGACTCATCTTT. This sequence encodes CACDLLEEETYTDRLIF.

Turning to this clone: The protein given by TCRdb reflects a much larger clone and differs at residue 14 from this DNA's translation, likely from a read error; the protein shown is the DNA's translation. This rearrangement joins TRDV2 to TRDJ3; 7 bases fit TRDD3. CDR1 is GEAIGNYY and CDR2 is EKD in the germline V gene. This CDR3 has 20 residues. CDR3 bases: TGTGCCTGTGACCACGCTGGGGGTTTTAAAGACTCCTGGGGCACCCGACAGATGTTTTTC. Amino acid sequence: CACDHAGGFKDSWGTRQMFF.

To note about this clone: The amino acid sequence in TCRdb belongs to a much larger clone and departs from this DNA's translation at residue 18, likely a sequencing read error; the sequence shown is translated from the DNA. The CDR3 DNA is TGTGCCTGTGTCTCAATAGCTGGGGGATATGAACTGTACACCGATAAACTCACCTTT. Protein sequence: CACVSIAGGYELYTDKLTF. The genes are TRDV2 and TRDJ1, with 10 bases that match TRDD3. Germline V lookup: CDR1 GEAIGNYY, CDR2 EKD. The CDR3 spans 19 residues.

A remark on this clone: A junction boundary mismatches the germline segment, possibly from a read error. The chain uses TRDV1 and TRDJ1, with unresolved D. CDR3 length: 14 residues. Per the germline V gene, CDR1 is TSWWSYY and CDR2 is QGS. This CDR3 reads CSPERSRYPDQLIF. The CDR3 bases are TGTTCTCCTGAGCGTTCTCGGTACCCCGATCAACTCATCTTT.

This clone has just a few counts. The protein given by TCRdb reflects a much larger clone and differs at residues 7 and 11 from this DNA's translation, likely from a read error; the protein shown is the DNA's translation. The chain couples TRDV2 to TRDJ1; D is possibly TRDD1 or TRDD3 (5 bases each). The CDR3 spans 16 residues. Germline CDR1 and CDR2: GEAIGNYY and EKD. Trimming stripped 0 bases from V and 4 bases from J, with 17 bases between. CDR3 protein: CACDTVVDSMRDKLIF. The CDR3 DNA reads TGTGCCTGTGACACCGTAGTGGATAGTATGCGCGATAAACTCATCTTT.

Details on this clone: TCRdb has a much larger clone's protein, which differs at residue 7 from the translation of this DNA, likely because of a read error; what is shown is the protein translated from the DNA. Other DNA sequences in the same sample also yield this CDR3. DNA of the CDR3: TGTGCCTGTGACCGACTGGAGGATGCGCTGTACACCGATAAACTCATCTTT. This gives the protein CACDRLEDALYTDKLIF. The chain combines TRDV2 with TRDJ1, with a weak D call TRDD3 (5 bases). V was cut by 3 bases and J by 0 bases, with 19 bases left in between. The CDR3 consists of 17 residues. Germline V gives CDR1 GEAIGNYY, CDR2 EKD.

A few counts support this clone. TCRdb lists the protein of a much larger clone for this DNA, which differs at residue 5, so this is likely a read error; the protein given here is translated from the DNA itself. The chain is built from TRDV2 and TRDJ1, with 13 nucleotides matching TRDD3. V trimming: 2 bases; J trimming: 3 bases; junction bases outside the gene matches: 8. CDR1 and CDR2 from the germline V gene are GEAIGNYY and EKD. The CDR3 runs 17 residues. The CDR3 DNA reads TGTGCCTGTGACAAACTACTGGGGGATACGCGGGCCGATAAACTCATCTTT. This translates into CACDKLLGDTRADKLIF.

Of note for this clone: The protein given by TCRdb reflects a much larger clone and differs at residues 5 and 10 from this DNA's translation, likely from a read error; the protein shown is the DNA's translation. CDR3 amino acids: CACDAVGDSKGDKLIF. The CDR3 nucleotides are TGTGCCTGTGACGCCGTAGGGGATAGTAAGGGCGATAAACTCATCTTT. The chain recombines TRDV2 with TRDJ1, with TRDD3 matching over 7 bases. Looked up from germline, CDR1 is GEAIGNYY and CDR2 is EKD. The junction had 13 bases not matched to a gene; V was cut back by 3 bases and J by 4 bases. The CDR3 spans 16 residues.

This clone came up a few times. A single base is all that separates this from a far larger clone, so a read error is likely. Other DNA sequences from this sample encode an identical CDR3 as well. This sequence joins TRAV29/DV5 and TRDJ1; 10 positions agree with TRDD3. Unmatched junction bases numbered 15, after V lost 1 base and J lost 0 bases. Per the germline V gene, CDR1 is NSMFDY and CDR2 is ISSIKDK. The CDR3 loop spans 19 amino acids. CDR3 DNA: TGTGCAGCAAGCCCAATCGTACTGGGGGATGGGAGGTACACCGATAAACTCATCTTT. Translation gives CAASPIVLGDGRYTDKLIF.

This clone was counted between two and nine times. Only one base separates this from a far larger clonotype, so it likely reflects a read error. The same CDR3 is also encoded by other DNA sequences in this sample. This chain links TRDV1 with TRDJ1, with 7 nucleotides matching TRDD3. The CDR3 contains 26 residues. Germline V gene data show CDR1 as TSWWSYY and CDR2 as QGS. The trim removed 5 bases at V and 0 bases at J, leaving 39 bases unmatched. The DNA of the CDR3 is TGTGCTCTTGGGCCTCGCTACTACTGGGGACTCACTACCAGCTATCCATTTCTTTCTTACACCGATAAACTCATCTTT. Translation gives CALGPRYYWGLTTSYPFLSYTDKLIF.